This record covers a single T cell receptor beta chain. Its antigen is undetermined. The trim removed 0 bases at V and 1 base at J, leaving 3 bases unmatched. The CDR3 covers 15 residues. The V gene's germline CDR1 is SGDLS and CDR2 YYNGEE. As to treatment: roughly 20 received Ad26.COV2.S at low or high dose, single or two shots; 5 received placebo; per-sample allocation not given. Samples came from day 63 after the first vaccine or placebo injection. Assay used: immunoSEQ multiplex PCR; TCRdb lists only in-frame clones, some missing. This table holds roughly 400,000 clones, 90% found once. The record originates from a study of Ad26.COV2.S vaccination and SARS-CoV-2 variants. The wider study: Donor allocation was to the COV1001 Ad26.COV2.S trial arm.

Notes on the study in general: Total T cell responses may have been underestimated by the TCR breadth and depth analyses. Substantial response breadth was reportedly seen for spike-specific CD8+ and CD4+ T cells after vaccination.

The TCR sequence derives from a person aged 18-65 years who received the Ad26.COV2.S COVID-19 vaccine or a placebo. The J gene is TRBJ2-5, the V gene TRBV9, with TRBD2 identical over 7 bases. The source was peripheral blood, collected in a trial of Ad26.COV2.S vaccine versus placebo. The CDR3 DNA reads as TGTGCCAGCAGCGTAGTGGGGACTATCCAAGAGACCCAGTACTTC. Its translation: CASSVVGTIQETQYF.